The rows below give T cell receptor beta chains drawn from one sample of a study of T cells after posttransplantation cyclophosphamide. TCRdb's table, derived via immunoSEQ multiplex PCR, lists solely in-frame clones and lacks some. The sample has about 10,000 clones, around 84% seen once. The sequencing here drew on PBMCs, taken about 1,900 days after a stem cell transplant with posttransplant cyclophosphamide. These TCRs come from a female patient aged 35 to 55 who received an allogeneic stem cell transplant from a related donor, was CMV-positive, and had no GVHD. Some T cells here may be from the graft donor. Each CDR3 is given without its conserved first and last residue.

>12|TRBV11-2|TRBJ2-5
ASSLSGGAGTQY
>14|TRBV5-6|TRBJ1-3
ASSLPSGASGNTIY
>13|TRBV6-6|TRBJ1-1
ASSLEDWRYTEAF
>12|TRBV18|TRBJ2-1
ASTKALAGVEQF
>13|TRBV6-5|TRBJ2-5
ASSPTQGLGETQY
>17|TRBV4-2|TRBJ2-3
ASSPGEASGGLRTDTQY
>15|TRBV15|TRBJ2-3
ATSRDRKGYGTDTQY
>11|TRBV19|TRBJ2-7
ASSINTGYEQY
>12|TRBV18|TRBJ2-7
ASSPGTGHYEQY
>17|TRBV7-2|TRBJ2-6
ASSLDSGGLSSGANVLT
>12|TRBV19|TRBJ1-1
ASSPGQGDTEAF
>16|TRBV5-1|TRBJ2-1
ASSIRPSLAGTYNEQF
>13|TRBV9|TRBJ2-3
ASSVTGASTDTQY
>9|TRBV9|TRBJ1-2
ASSADGGYT
>15|TRBV19|TRBJ1-4
ASSPGHFTGANEKLF
>13|TRBV7-9|TRBJ1-6
ASSSPGTGGLFFH
>13|TRBV5-5|TRBJ2-1
ASSLLARPGGEQF
>11|TRBV5-6|TRBJ2-5
ASRRDTQETQY
>15|TRBV4-3|TRBJ2-2
ASSYSSGGVDTGELF
>11|TRBV25-1|TRBJ1-5
ASSRGDHQPQH
>11|TRBV5-1|TRBJ2-5
ASSNRFRETQY
>12|TRBV28|TRBJ1-1
ASSLGGVGTEAF
>12|TRBV25-1|TRBJ1-1
ASSGTGGNTEAF
>14|TRBV7-9|TRBJ2-1
ASRSGLAGSYNEQF
>13|TRBV5-4|TRBJ2-1
ASSFLSGGDNEQF
>11|TRBV29-1|TRBJ2-5
SVEGRYQETQY
>12|TRBV5-1|TRBJ1-1
ASSITGGRTEAF
>13|TRBV29-1|TRBJ2-1
SVEPSGVPYNEQF
>11|TRBV5-6|TRBJ2-1
ASSAQGDNEQF
>12|TRBV5-4|TRBJ2-7
ASSFWSNSVEQY
>12|TRBV6-5|TRBJ1-4
ASSSTGIPEKLF
>13|TRBV10-3|TRBJ2-7
AIRPGGGATYEQY
>13|TRBV5-6|TRBJ1-3
ASSVNQGYGNTIY
>14|TRBV7-2|TRBJ2-2
ASSRDGGALTGELF
>11|TRBV15|TRBJ2-7
ATSRETGDEQY
>16|TRBV11-2|TRBJ1-1
ASSSLPGQGAGDTEAF
>12|TRBV7-9|TRBJ1-1
ASSFAGPNTEAF
>14|TRBV11-2|TRBJ1-1
ASSQTTPTPYTEAF
>11|TRBV2|TRBJ2-1
ASFQGAMLKEF
>12|TRBV27|TRBJ2-3
ASSLGARGDTQY